The present entry profiles one T cell receptor beta chain with its context. This clonotype was seen many times. The antigen this receptor binds is unknown. Nothing much larger sits one base from this clone, and base qualities are not available. This entry belongs to a study of molecular identifiers for immune sequencing clone quantification listed by TCRdb under 2018. With regard to the full study: For a replicate experiment, RNA from around 20,000 or 100,000 naive CD8 T cells was divided into five aliquots, of which four were sequenced. This methods study used CD8 T cells to benchmark TCR RNA copy counting and molecular-identifier clustering-based TCR repertoire sequencing (MIDCIRS).

General conclusions and limits of the study: In CMV-specific effector cells, clones with more than 20 RNA copies accounted for over 99% of molecules, whereas in naive cells such clones accounted for under 1%. Even against a background of one million naive CD8 T cells, spiked-in Jurkat TCR RNA amounting to a single cell's worth was reported to be detectable. The naive libraries included spiked-in Jurkat TCR RNA (around 10 copies' worth), and this RNA is not part of the donor repertoire. When barcode sub-clustering was not used, chimeric consensus sequences inflated TCR diversity, with chimeras reaching as high as 47%. About 3 recovered TCR RNA copies per cell were obtained by modeling, versus about 10 by digital PCR, implying a capture efficiency of 30% to 35%. Highly expanded clone sizes could be underestimated if identical TCR molecules share a barcode.

Naive CD8 T cell libraries were made from roughly 18,000 to 920,000 sorted cells using 10%, 30% or 50% of purified RNA. Naive CD8 T cells were FACS-sorted as CD8+CD4-CCR7+CD45RA+ on a BD FACSAria II into RLT Plus buffer. To test detection sensitivity, Jurkat RNA equivalent to more than 8 TCR copies was spiked into samples of roughly 18,000-1,000,000 naive CD8 T cells. CD8 T cells were enriched using RosetteSep CD8+ T Cell Enrichment Cocktail and Ficoll-Paque, and the enriched cells then underwent ACK red cell lysis. The method was PCR. The listed sequencing device is Illumina HiSeq 4000. Bulk TCR libraries were made following a previously described method, with the TCR primers given in Table S5. Total RNA was purified with the Qiagen AllPrep DNA/RNA kit. Before analysis, reads from multiple sequencing runs of the same library were pooled. The authors' analysis ran thus. Reads were retained only if their TCR constant sequence matched exactly, and those retained reads were trimmed to 150 nt and grouped according to their 12-nt molecular barcodes. Within each barcode group, reads were sub-clustered at a 15% Levenshtein threshold, and quality-weighted consensus sequences were built per RNA molecule. Non-functional sequences were removed, as were lower-count sequences one edit away from another. On the basis of fitting two negative binomial distributions, barcode sub-clusters with fewer than 20% of the maximum read count were discarded. The public reads were quality trimmed at Q25 with fastp and then assembled into clones with MiXCR by TCRdb, keeping productive beta chains. Each entry is one CDR3 protein sequence, shown with its most common DNA and genes. TCRdb, not the authors, supplied the V and J calls. This sample lists 490,000 or so distinct CDR3 sequences; about 20% were detected once. The ten largest clones represent 0.65% to 0.95% of the sample.

The junction shows trimming of 3 bases on V and 4 bases on J, plus 10 bases between the germline ends. Based on the germline V gene (reference sequence), the CDR1 and CDR2 sequences are MNHEY and SMNVEV. Taken from cysteine to phenylalanine, the CDR3 has 13 residues. Only CDR3 DNA remains: 39 bases, in frame from the first base. The specimen was naive CD8+ T cells from blood, with Jurkat cell RNA spiked in. The cell subset or site tag for this specimen amounts to: FACS-sorted CD8+CD4-CCR7+CD45RA+ naive T cells. The rearrangement combines TRBV27 with TRBJ2-7, with an unclear D gene assignment. The clonotype originates from a human donor in good health. Some libraries in this study had Jurkat cell RNA spiked in. This receptor has the CDR3 CASSFGRQYEQYF. The DNA sequence is TGTGCCAGCAGTTTCGGTCGGCAGTACGAGCAGTACTTC.